This T cell receptor beta chain originates from a study of T cell repertoires in cytomegalovirus infection. Trimming took 5 bases from V and 5 from J, leaving 12 bases between them. This CDR3 spans 13 amino acids. The V gene's germline CDR1 is SGHTA and CDR2 FQGNSA. Study results and limitations: Within the response measured ex vivo, HLA-C-restricted CMV-specific TCR beta clonotypes were dominant.

TCRdb re-called the reads through MiXCR, storing one row per CDR3 protein. The sample records fewer than 400,000 distinct CDR3 sequences, 18% being singletons. This clonotype was recorded many times. What it recognizes is unknown. The rearrangement links TRBV7-2 to TRBJ2-5; D uncertain. The specimen was PBMCs. The sequence came from a human donor in good health (CMV status not recorded). Some clones in this sample may be carry-over from other donors' samples. The CDR3 spells CASSRSSGETQYF. CDR3 in DNA: TGTGCCAGCAGCCGGTCCTCCGGTGAGACCCAGTACTTC.